The subject of this entry is one T cell receptor beta chain. The data were produced by immunoSEQ multiplex PCR, yet TCRdb's version contains in-frame clones alone and is incomplete. Here the sample spans around 260,000 clones, around 90% being singletons. This record comes from a study of blood T cell repertoires in COVID-19. About the study: Samples came from the United States, Italy and Spain, spanning acute and convalescent COVID-19. In each case, the material was cDNA or gDNA derived from T cells, B-cell-depleted T cells, or PBMCs.

Looked up from germline, CDR1 is MDHEN and CDR2 is SYDVKM. The V gene lost 5 bases and the J gene lost 8 bases, with 13 bases spanning the gap. This CDR3 contains 13 residues. The J gene is TRBJ2-1, the V gene TRBV28; no definite D call. The sequence was collected from a human donor in a cohort sampled during active COVID-19. Input material: peripheral blood. CDR3 DNA: TGTGCCAGCAGTCAACCCACCCTATATGAGCAGTTCTTC. Its translation is CASSQPTLYEQFF.